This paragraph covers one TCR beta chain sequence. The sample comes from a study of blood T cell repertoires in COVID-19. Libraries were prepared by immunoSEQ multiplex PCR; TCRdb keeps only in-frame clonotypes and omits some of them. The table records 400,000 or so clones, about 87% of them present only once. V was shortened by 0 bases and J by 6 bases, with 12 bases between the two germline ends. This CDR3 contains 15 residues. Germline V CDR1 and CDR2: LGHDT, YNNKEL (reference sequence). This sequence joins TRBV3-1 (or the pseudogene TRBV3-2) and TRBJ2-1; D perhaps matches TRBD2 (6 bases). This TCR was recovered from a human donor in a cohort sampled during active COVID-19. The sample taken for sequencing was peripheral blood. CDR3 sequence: CASSQDVAGFNEQFF. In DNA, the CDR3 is TGTGCCAGCAGCCAAGATGTGGCGGGGTTCAATGAGCAGTTCTTC.